The 17 T cell receptor beta chains below were found in one sample sequenced in a study of regulatory T cells in long-lasting Graves disease. Time point here: newly diagnosed GD, antithyroid drugs for less than 3 months. Extracted RNA from PBMCs served as the source of the TCR library. CDR3 regions were amplified by Arm-PCR using iRepertoire HTBI primers to build TCR beta libraries. MiXCR, run by TCRdb on the multiplex PCR reads, gives a single entry per CDR3 protein. Here the sample spans 400,000 to 500,000 distinct CDR3 sequences, 15% to 20% being singletons. In addition, the sample was reused for a study of T cells in Graves' hyperthyroidism and ophthalmopathy.

Specimen: peripheral blood mononuclear cells (PBMCs), collected at new diagnosis, from a patient treated with antithyroid drugs. The receptors were sampled from a woman in her 30s with Graves disease.

This clonotype was detected ten times or more. The V and J genes are TRBV27 and TRBJ2-3; 9 bases are a match to TRBD1. This CDR3 is built from 16 residues. The V and J ends lost 4 bases and 4 bases, in that order; junction bases with no gene match: 9. Germline V gene sequence: CDR1 MNHEY, CDR2 SMNVEV (reference sequence). CDR3 DNA: TGTGCCAGCAGTTCGTTTAGGGACAGGGCACCAGATACGCAGTATTTT. This codes for CASSSFRDRAPDTQYF.

There are many counts of this clonotype. The chain has TRBV20-1 and TRBJ2-7; 10 bases are a match to TRBD2. The CDR3 length is 15 residues. Trimming took 1 base from V and 4 from J; bases not matched to a gene: 7. Germline assignment: CDR1 DFQATT and CDR2 SNEGSKA (reference sequence). The CDR3 loop is CSARVSPSGGYEQYF. The CDR3 DNA follows: TGCAGTGCTAGAGTCTCGCCTAGCGGGGGATACGAGCAGTACTTC.

In its sample, this clonotype was seen a few times. The J gene is TRBJ2-7, the V gene TRBV5-1; 13 nucleotides agree with TRBD2. Germline assignment: CDR1 SGHRS and CDR2 YFSETQ. Trimming took 4 bases from V and 7 from J; bases not matched to a gene: 17. This CDR3 spans 18 amino acids. This chain's CDR3 is CASSRTGGTSGARLEQYF. CDR3 DNA sequence: TGCGCCAGCAGCCGGACAGGGGGGACTAGCGGGGCCCGCTTGGAGCAGTACTTC.

This clonotype was counted at least ten times. The CDR3 DNA is TGTGCCAGCAGTCGTAGGGGCTACGAGCAGTACTTC. The encoded protein is CASSRRGYEQYF. The genes are TRBV11-2 and TRBJ2-7; a weak D match, TRBD1 (5 bases). The germline gives CDR1 SGHAT, CDR2 FQNNGV. V was pared by 6 bases and J by 3 bases, with 9 bases between. This CDR3 region has 12 residues.

This clonotype was observed at least ten times. The CDR3 DNA is TGTGCCACCAGCAGAGGGTTCGGGAACACTGAAGCTTTCTTT. Residues: CATSRGFGNTEAFF. The chain recombines TRBV15 with TRBJ1-1; the D is unclear. Germline-derived CDR1 and CDR2 are LNHNV and YYDKDF (reference sequence). The CDR3 is made up of 14 amino acids. Between the trimmed V and J ends, which lost 1 base and 1 base, there was a span of 7 bases. Combining the CDR3 with reference TRBV15 and TRBJ1-1 gives the whole variable domain DAMVIQNPRYQVTQFGKPVTLSCSQTLNHNVMYWYQQKSSQAPKLLFHYYDKDFNNEADTPDNFQSRRPNTSFCFLDIRSPGLGDTAMYLCATSRGFGNTEAFFGQGTRLTVV.

Note on this clonotype: The likely explanation is a read error, given a far larger clone one base away. The chain carries TRBV11-3 and TRBJ2-4, with 14 bases that match TRBD2. The CDR3 has 18 amino acids. Looked up from germline, CDR1 is SGHNT and CDR2 is YENEEA. Here the CDR3 reads CASSLSGTSGSRLNEQSF. CDR3 DNA sequence: TGTGCCAGCAGCTTATCCGGGACTAGCGGGAGCAGACTCAATGAGCAGTCCTTC.

A few counts support this clonotype. Here the CDR3 reads CSAFRREGDTQYF. The DNA of the CDR3 is TGCAGTGCTTTTCGGCGGGAGGGGGATACGCAGTATTTT. V and J are TRBV20-1 and TRBJ2-3; TRBD2 matches 9 bases. This CDR3 spans 13 amino acids. V trimming: 5 bases; J trimming: 6 bases; junction bases outside the gene matches: 6. Germline V lookup: CDR1 DFQATT, CDR2 SNEGSKA (reference sequence).

There are a few counts of this clonotype. The chain links TRBV20-1 to TRBJ2-2; 9 bases match TRBD2. Germline CDR1 and CDR2: DFQATT and SNEGSKA (reference sequence). The J segment lost 5 bases and the V segment lost 6 bases, leaving 13 bases of the junction unmatched. The CDR3 has 16 amino acids. The CDR3 here is CSAPGASGESTGELFF. The CDR3 coding sequence is TGCAGTGCCCCTGGGGCTAGCGGGGAGAGTACCGGGGAGCTGTTTTTT.

This clonotype was seen repeatedly, ten times or more. The V gene is TRBV2, the J gene TRBJ1-2; TRBD1 matches at 7 bases. CDR1 and CDR2 from the germline V gene are SNHLY and FYNNEI. V was pared by 3 bases and J by 2 bases, with 3 bases of the junction left unmatched. The length of the CDR3 is 14 residues. In DNA, the CDR3 is TGTGCCAGCAGTGACCAGGACAGGAACTATGGCTACACCTTC. Translating gives CASSDQDRNYGYTF.

This clonotype was recorded a few times. This chain uses TRBV27 with TRBJ2-6; no reliable D call. Per the germline V gene, CDR1 is MNHEY and CDR2 is SMNVEV (reference sequence). V was pared by 5 bases and J by 4 bases, with 12 bases between. This CDR3 contains 15 residues. CDR3 in amino acids: CASSPRGPGANVLTF. DNA for the CDR3: TGTGCCAGCAGTCCCCGCGGTCCCGGGGCCAACGTCCTGACTTTC.

A few counts support this clonotype. J is TRBJ1-1 and V is TRBV6-1; TRBD1 aligns across 9 bases. J lost 5 bases, V lost 10 bases, and 14 bases had no gene match. Germline CDR1 reads MNHNS; CDR2 reads SASEGT. The CDR3 loop spans 15 amino acids. The CDR3: CATTKLGTGPTEAFF. CDR3 coding DNA: TGTGCCACCACCAAATTAGGGACAGGGCCGACTGAAGCTTTCTTT.

This clonotype showed up just a few times. The CDR3 DNA reads TGCAGCGTTGGGGCCGAGGTAGCGGGAGTTAGGAACAATGAGCAGTTCTTC. Protein product: CSVGAEVAGVRNNEQFF. The rearrangement uses TRBV29-1 and TRBJ2-1, with TRBD2 identical over 9 bases. The CDR3 length is 17 residues. Germline V gene data show CDR1 as SQVTM and CDR2 as ANQGSEA. V lost 4 bases and J lost 5; bases outside the gene matches: 15.

This clonotype was seen at least ten times. This rearrangement joins TRBV18 to TRBJ2-1, with 10 bases matching TRBD2. V dropped 4 bases and J dropped 2; count of bases not matched to a gene: 8. Germline CDR1 is KGHSH and CDR2 is LQKENI. This CDR3 region has 17 residues. CDR3 DNA sequence: TGTGCCAGCTCACGCCTCGTAAGCGGGAGGGCCTACAATGAGCAGTTCTTC. It codes for CASSRLVSGRAYNEQFF. Full variable domain (missing parts from reference TRBV18 and TRBJ2-1): NAGVMQNPRHLVRRRGQEARLRCSPMKGHSHVYWYRQLPEEGLKFMVYLQKENIIDESGMPKERFSAEFPKEGPSILRIQQVVRGDSAAYFCASSRLVSGRAYNEQFFGPGTRLTVL.

Comments on this clonotype: Compared with germline, one end of the junction differs, possibly owing to a read error. This sequence joins TRBV11-2 and TRBJ2-7, with D perhaps matching TRBD2 (5 bases). The V gene's germline CDR1 is SGHAT and CDR2 FQNNGV. CDR3 size: 16 residues. CDR3 DNA: TGCGCCAGCAGCCAAGGAGTAGCGCTTGGGTCCTACGAGCAGTACTTC. It translates to CASSQGVALGSYEQYF.

J is TRBJ2-1 and V is TRBV28; 12 nucleotides match TRBD2. The germline V gene has CDR1 MDHEN and CDR2 SYDVKM. With 1 base clipped from V and 7 bases from J, the junction kept 5 bases outside the gene matches. CDR3 size: 16 residues. The CDR3 DNA reads as TGTGCCAGCAGTTTATTTGTGACTAGCGGGAGAAATGAGCAGTTCTTC. Translating it yields CASSLFVTSGRNEQFF.

The rearrangement uses TRBV3-1 and TRBJ1-1, with D possibly TRBD1 on 5 matching bases. V lost 3 bases, J lost 6 bases, and 17 bases lay in between. CDR3 length: 15 residues. CDR1 and CDR2 from the germline V gene are LGHDT and YNNKEL (reference sequence). The CDR3: CASSQNVLRDAEAFF. The CDR3, as DNA: TGTGCCAGCAGCCAGAATGTCTTGAGGGACGCTGAAGCTTTCTTT.

This clonotype occurred many times. The chain recombines TRBV28 with TRBJ2-2; maybe TRBD1 (7 bases). Looked up from germline, CDR1 is MDHEN and CDR2 is SYDVKM. V lost 4 bases to trimming and J lost 0 bases, with 12 bases between them. This CDR3 is 16 amino acids long. The CDR3 reads CASSWEDRSNTGELFF. For the CDR3, the DNA is TGTGCCAGCAGTTGGGAGGACAGGTCGAACACCGGGGAGCTGTTTTTT. Based on the CDR3 plus reference TRBV28 and TRBJ2-2, the full variable domain is DVKVTQSSRYLVKRTGEKVFLECVQDMDHENMFWYRQDPGLGLRLIYFSYDVKMKEKGDIPEGYSVSREKKERFSLILESASTNQTSMYLCASSWEDRSNTGELFFGEGSRLTVL.